This passage covers 27 T cell receptor beta chains from one sample sequenced in a study of OX40 agonist ivuxolimab in advanced cancers. Method: immunoSEQ multiplex PCR; TCRdb's copy keeps in-frame clones and lacks some. The profile shows 25,000 to 35,000 clones, about four fifths of them singletons. Sample: CD4+ or CD8+ T cells sorted from blood, taken in a trial of the OX40 agonist ivuxolimab. All receptors derive from an adult with an advanced solid tumor such as melanoma, head and neck, liver or kidney cancer.

This clone was seen only a few times. The chain uses TRBV28 and TRBJ1-5; D is ambiguous. CDR3 size: 13 residues. Looked up from germline, CDR1 is MDHEN and CDR2 is SYDVKM. Trimming took 8 bases from V and 3 from J, leaving 11 bases between them. DNA of the CDR3: TGTGCCAGCGGTCAGCCCCCCAATCAGCCCCAGCATTTT. Translated, it gives CASGQPPNQPQHF. The full variable domain, rest sourced from reference TRBV28 and TRBJ1-5, is DVKVTQSSRYLVKRTGEKVFLECVQDMDHENMFWYRQDPGLGLRLIYFSYDVKMKEKGDIPEGYSVSREKKERFSLILESASTNQTSMYLCASGQPPNQPQHFGDGTRLSIL.

The J gene is TRBJ2-1, the V gene TRBV6-5; no firm D call. This CDR3 has 14 amino acids. Trimming removed 2 bases at V and 8 bases at J, with 13 bases between. In germline, CDR1 is MNHEY, CDR2 SVGAGI. This CDR3 is CASSYNAASDEQFF. The CDR3 region has the DNA TGTGCCAGCAGTTACAACGCGGCCAGCGATGAGCAGTTCTTC.

The V call is TRBV5-8, the J call TRBJ2-3, with D perhaps TRBD1 or TRBD2 (6 bases each). V lost 5 bases and J 6 bases, leaving 19 bases between the germline ends. The germline V gene has CDR1 SGHTS and CDR2 YDEGEE. This CDR3 region has 15 residues. CDR3 region: CASSREDRPSDTQYF. As DNA, the CDR3 is TGTGCCAGCAGTAGGGAGGACAGACCCTCGGATACGCAGTATTTT.

The V gene is TRBV5-6, the J gene TRBJ1-5; 8 bases line up with TRBD1. V shed 2 bases, J shed 7 bases, and the junction held 5 bases outside the gene matches. The CDR3 totals 14 residues. Looked up from germline, CDR1 is SGHDT and CDR2 is YYEEEE. As DNA, the CDR3 is TGTGCCAGCAGCTTCGGACAGGGAAACCAGCCCCAGCATTTT. Translating it yields CASSFGQGNQPQHF. The full variable domain, completed using reference TRBV5-6 and TRBJ1-5, is DAGVTQSPTHLIKTRGQQVTLRCSPKSGHDTVSWYQQALGQGPQFIFQYYEEEERQRGNFPDRFSGHQFPNYSSELNVNALLLGDSALYLCASSFGQGNQPQHFGDGTRLSIL.

J is TRBJ1-1 and V is TRBV9; 8 bases are shared with TRBD1. This CDR3 comprises 14 residues. The V gene's germline CDR1 is SGDLS and CDR2 YYNGEE. The V segment lost 2 bases and the J segment 7 bases; nucleotides outside the gene matches: 7. The CDR3 reads CASSVAGGEFEAFF. The CDR3 DNA reads TGTGCCAGCAGCGTGGCAGGGGGCGAGTTTGAAGCTTTCTTT. Filled out from reference TRBV9 and TRBJ1-1, the complete variable domain reads DSGVTQTPKHLITATGQRVTLRCSPRSGDLSVYWYQQSLDQGLQFLIQYYNGEERAKGNILERFSAQQFPDLHSELNLSSLELGDSALYFCASSVAGGEFEAFFGQGTRLTVV.

The chain links TRBV4-1 to TRBJ1-5; D perhaps matches TRBD1 (5 bases). This CDR3 has 16 amino acids. V gave up 1 base and J gave up 2 bases, with 12 bases separating them. Germline V lookup: CDR1 MGHRA, CDR2 YSYEKL. The CDR3: CASSQGAGVGNQPQHF. CDR3 DNA: TGCGCCAGCAGCCAAGGGGCGGGGGTAGGCAATCAGCCCCAGCATTTT.

The V and J genes are TRBV30 and TRBJ2-7, with D perhaps TRBD2 (5 bases). Germline values: CDR1 GTSNPN, CDR2 SVGIG (reference sequence). Trimming left V 8 bases short and J 0 bases short, with 11 bases between. The CDR3 consists of 12 residues. The DNA of the CDR3 is TGTGCCCGTTCCGGGATCTCCTACGAGCAGTACTTC. This translates into CARSGISYEQYF. The variable domain in full, with the rest retrieved from reference TRBV30 and TRBJ2-7, is SQTIHQWPATLVQPVGSPLSLECTVEGTSNPNLYWYRQAAGRGLQLLFYSVGIGQISSEVPQNLSASRPQDRQFILSSKKLLLSDSGFYLCARSGISYEQYFGPGTRLTVT.

This clone was seen a single time. The rearrangement links TRBV27 to TRBJ1-1, with D hard to call. Germline assignment: CDR1 MNHEY and CDR2 SMNVEV (reference sequence). V lost 3 bases to trimming and J lost 1 base, with 6 bases between them. The length of the CDR3 is 13 residues. CDR3 nucleotide sequence: TGTGCCAGCAGTTTGGCCGGGAACACTGAAGCTTTCTTT. Translated, it gives CASSLAGNTEAFF.

CDR3 sequence: CASSFHSAEQFF. Here the CDR3 DNA reads TGTGCCAGCAGCTTCCACAGCGCTGAGCAGTTCTTC. This sequence joins TRBV5-6 and TRBJ2-1; D gene unclear. This CDR3 has 12 amino acids. Germline V gene lookup returns CDR1 SGHDT and CDR2 YYEEEE. With 2 bases removed from V and 9 bases from J, the gap between germline ends came to 9 bases.

The chain is built from TRBV7-9 and TRBJ2-7, with a possible D match to TRBD2 (6 bases). Germline loops: CDR1 SEHNR, CDR2 FQNEAQ (reference sequence). CDR3 length: 15 amino acids. Trimming cost V 4 bases and J 6 bases, with 19 bases left between them. The CDR3 region is CASSSAGTAGREQYF. The CDR3 DNA reads TGTGCCAGCAGCTCAGCCGGGACTGCAGGTCGCGAGCAGTACTTC.

This sequence joins TRBV7-9 and TRBJ1-2; unclear D gene. Trimming pared 1 base from V and 3 bases from J, leaving 3 bases between. The CDR3 has 12 residues. Per germline, CDR1 SEHNR and CDR2 FQNEAQ (reference sequence). CDR3 sequence: CASSLVDYGYTF. For the CDR3, the DNA is TGTGCCAGCAGCTTAGTAGACTATGGCTACACCTTC.

This rearrangement joins TRBV28 to TRBJ2-7; 9 bases are a match to TRBD1. This CDR3 comprises 14 residues. Germline CDR1 reads MDHEN; CDR2 reads SYDVKM. V dropped 7 bases and J dropped 3; count of bases not matched to a gene: 7. The CDR3: CASKPGTGYYEQYF. The CDR3 bases are TGTGCCAGCAAGCCCGGGACAGGGTACTACGAGCAGTACTTC.

V and J are TRBV29-1 and TRBJ2-1; the D call may be TRBD1 or TRBD2 (5 bases each). Germline V CDR1 and CDR2: SQVTM, ANQGSEA. V was shortened by 0 bases and J by 0 bases, with 12 bases between the two germline ends. The CDR3 totals 16 residues. In nucleotides, the CDR3 is TGCAGCGTTGAAGATCGGGGCATGAGCTCCTACAATGAGCAGTTCTTC. Protein: CSVEDRGMSSYNEQFF.

Concerning this clone itself: At one boundary the junction diverges from the germline segment, which might be a read error. Different DNA sequences within this sample yield the same CDR3. The V call is TRBV15, the J call TRBJ2-5; D possibly uses TRBD1 or TRBD2 (5 bases each). Germline V gene sequence: CDR1 LNHNV, CDR2 YYDKDF (reference sequence). This CDR3 contains 15 residues. CDR3 sequence: CATSRDGTSAETQYF. The DNA for the CDR3 is TGCGCCACCAGCAGAGACGGGACCTCAGCGGAGACCCAGTACTTC.

This clone is medium-sized (0.01 to 0.1%) in the sample. The chain recombines TRBV6-5 with TRBJ2-7, with D tentatively TRBD1 (5 bases). The CDR3 sequence is 15 residues long. Germline CDR1 and CDR2: MNHEY and SVGAGI. V was cut by 3 bases and J by 1 base, with 13 bases left in between. CDR3 DNA sequence: TGTGCCAGCAGTTATTCCCTTGACAGTTCCTACGAGCAGTACTTC. Translating gives CASSYSLDSSYEQYF.

The chain couples TRBV27 to TRBJ2-7; 8 bases align to TRBD2. The CDR3 has 14 amino acids. Germline V gene data show CDR1 as MNHEY and CDR2 as SMNVEV (reference sequence). The ends lost 2 bases at V and 0 bases at J; junction bases unmatched: 0. CDR3 coding DNA: TGTGCCAGCAGTTTACGGGGGGGCTCCTACGAGCAGTACTTC. Amino acid sequence: CASSLRGGSYEQYF.

This chain links TRBV27 with TRBJ1-6; D is unresolved. CDR1 is MNHEY and CDR2 is SMNVEV in the germline V gene (reference sequence). The CDR3 is made up of 10 amino acids. V was shortened by 8 bases and J by 8 bases, with 4 bases between the two germline ends. Here the CDR3 DNA reads TGTGCCAGCGGATATTCACCCCTCCACTTT. This codes for CASGYSPLHF.

The V and J genes are TRBV7-6 and TRBJ2-3; D tentatively fits TRBD1 or TRBD2 (6 bases each). Trimming took 1 base from V and 0 from J, leaving 20 bases between them. Germline V gene sequence: CDR1 SGHVS, CDR2 FNYEAQ. This CDR3 contains 19 residues. The CDR3 bases are TGTGCCAGCAGCTTAGGGGGGGCGACCGGGACGTGGAGCACAGATACGCAGTATTTT. Translating gives CASSLGGATGTWSTDTQYF.

The chain employs TRBV30 and TRBJ1-3; D not resolved. CDR3 length equals 14 residues. The germline V gene encodes CDR1 GTSNPN and CDR2 SVGIG (reference sequence). Trimming cost V 2 bases and J 0 bases, with 8 bases left between them. Here the CDR3 reads CAWSWESSGNTIYF. Here the CDR3 DNA reads TGTGCCTGGAGTTGGGAAAGCTCTGGAAACACCATATATTTT.

The rearrangement uses TRBV10-2 and TRBJ1-1, with a weak D call TRBD1 (5 bases). Germline CDR1 and CDR2: WSHSY and SAAADI. The CDR3 consists of 12 residues. The V end was cut by 4 bases, the J end by 11 bases, with 14 bases between. This CDR3 reads CASSVGRAAAFF. The CDR3 DNA follows: TGCGCCAGCAGTGTGGGCAGGGCGGCGGCTTTCTTT.

This clone came up once. The V gene is TRBV5-1, the J gene TRBJ2-7; D is perhaps TRBD1 or TRBD2 (5 bases each). The V end was cut by 0 bases, the J end by 2 bases, with 12 bases between. CDR3 size: 15 residues. Germline lookup yields CDR1 SGHRS and CDR2 YFSETQ. The CDR3 here is CASSLAGTTAYEQYF. The CDR3 DNA reads TGCGCCAGCAGCTTGGCCGGGACCACTGCCTACGAGCAGTACTTC. Variable domain in full (rest from reference TRBV5-1 and TRBJ2-7): KAGVTQTPRYLIKTRGQQVTLSCSPISGHRSVSWYQQTPGQGLQFLFEYFSETQRNKGNFPGRFSGRQFSNSRSEMNVSTLELGDSALYLCASSLAGTTAYEQYFGPGTRLTVT.

The chain employs TRBV30 and TRBJ2-7, with TRBD2 as a possible D gene (5 bases). This CDR3 region has 14 residues. Germline lookup yields CDR1 GTSNPN and CDR2 SVGIG (reference sequence). Trimming took off 8 bases at V and 7 bases at J, with 24 bases between the two ends. CDR3 nucleotides: TGTGCCCGACGGGGAAGATCCCTATCGGGAGAGCAGTACTTC. Residues: CARRGRSLSGEQYF.

The chain employs TRBV10-3 and TRBJ2-2, with 12 positions matching TRBD2. In germline, CDR1 is ENHRY, CDR2 SYGVKD. The V and J ends lost 4 bases and 7 bases, in that order; junction bases with no gene match: 7. The CDR3 spans 16 residues. CDR3 nucleotide sequence: TGTGCCATCAGTGGGAGACTAGCGGGGGCAAGCGGGGAGCTGTTTTTT. It yields the protein CAISGRLAGASGELFF.

This chain links TRBV5-1 with TRBJ2-2, with D perhaps assigned TRBD1 or TRBD2 (5 bases each). The CDR3 is 15 residues long. Trimming took off 4 bases at V and 0 bases at J, with 10 bases between the two ends. The germline V gene encodes CDR1 SGHRS and CDR2 YFSETQ. The DNA for the CDR3 is TGCGCCAGCAGCCCGGGACCCGCGAACACCGGGGAGCTGTTTTTT. Its translation is CASSPGPANTGELFF.

The chain couples TRBV5-1 to TRBJ2-7; 7 nucleotides agree with TRBD1. There are 14 residues in the CDR3. The trim removed 4 bases at V and 0 bases at J, leaving 4 bases unmatched. Germline CDR1 and CDR2: SGHRS and YFSETQ. The CDR3 sequence: CASSPRGLSYEQYF. Here the CDR3 DNA reads TGCGCCAGCAGCCCTAGGGGGCTCTCCTACGAGCAGTACTTC.

V and J are TRBV5-5 and TRBJ2-7, with 7 bases fitting TRBD2. This CDR3 comprises 13 residues. The junction had 4 bases not matched to a gene; V was cut back by 4 bases and J by 3 bases. In germline, CDR1 is SGHKS, CDR2 YYEKEE (reference sequence). The CDR3: CASSRTSSYEQYF. CDR3 sequence (DNA): TGTGCCAGCAGCAGGACTAGTAGCTACGAGCAGTACTTC.

This clone was counted only a few times. V usage is TRBV11-2 and J usage is TRBJ1-3, with D possibly being TRBD1 (5 bases). Trimming took 7 bases from V and 0 from J, leaving 13 bases between them. The CDR3 contains 15 residues. Germline CDR1 is SGHAT and CDR2 is FQNNGV. CDR3 region: CASTVAGFSGNTIYF. CDR3 bases: TGTGCCAGCACCGTAGCAGGGTTCTCTGGAAACACCATATATTTT.